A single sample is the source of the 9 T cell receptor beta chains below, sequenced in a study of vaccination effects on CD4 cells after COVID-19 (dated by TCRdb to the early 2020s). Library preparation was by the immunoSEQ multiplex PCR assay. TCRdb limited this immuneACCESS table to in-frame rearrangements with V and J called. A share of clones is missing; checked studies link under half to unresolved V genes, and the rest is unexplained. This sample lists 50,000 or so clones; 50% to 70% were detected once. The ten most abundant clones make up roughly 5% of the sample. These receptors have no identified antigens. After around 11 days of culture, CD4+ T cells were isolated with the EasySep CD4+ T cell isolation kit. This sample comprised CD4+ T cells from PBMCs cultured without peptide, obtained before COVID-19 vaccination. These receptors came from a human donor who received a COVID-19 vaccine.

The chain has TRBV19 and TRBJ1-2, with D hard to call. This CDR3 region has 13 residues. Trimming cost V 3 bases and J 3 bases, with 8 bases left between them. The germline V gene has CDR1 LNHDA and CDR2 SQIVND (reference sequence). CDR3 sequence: CASSIVGDYGYTF. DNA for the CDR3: TGTGCCAGTAGTATCGTGGGAGACTATGGCTACACCTTC.

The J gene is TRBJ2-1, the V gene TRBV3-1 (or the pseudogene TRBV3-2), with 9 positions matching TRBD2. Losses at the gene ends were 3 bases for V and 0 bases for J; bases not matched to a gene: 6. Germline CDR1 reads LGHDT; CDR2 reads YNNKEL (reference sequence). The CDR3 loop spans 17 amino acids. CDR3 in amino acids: CASSQVSGSPSYNEQFF. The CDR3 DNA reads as TGTGCCAGCAGCCAGGTTAGCGGGAGCCCCTCCTACAATGAGCAGTTCTTC.

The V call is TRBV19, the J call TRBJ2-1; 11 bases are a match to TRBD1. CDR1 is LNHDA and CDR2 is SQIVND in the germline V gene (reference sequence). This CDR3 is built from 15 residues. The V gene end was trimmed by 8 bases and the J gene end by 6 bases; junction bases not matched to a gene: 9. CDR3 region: CASLRGQGDFNEQFF. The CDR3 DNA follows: TGTGCCAGTCTTCGGGGACAGGGGGATTTCAATGAGCAGTTCTTC. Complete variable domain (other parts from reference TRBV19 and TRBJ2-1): DGGITQSPKYLFRKEGQNVTLSCEQNLNHDAMYWYRQDPGQGLRLIYYSQIVNDFQKGDIAEGYSVSREKKESFPLTVTSAQKNPTAFYLCASLRGQGDFNEQFFGPGTRLTVL.

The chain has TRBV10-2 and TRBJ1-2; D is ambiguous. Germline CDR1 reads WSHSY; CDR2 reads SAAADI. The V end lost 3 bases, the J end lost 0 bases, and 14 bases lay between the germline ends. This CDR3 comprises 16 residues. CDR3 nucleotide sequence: TGCGCCAGCAGTGATTGGGGAGCGGCACCTAACTATGGCTACACCTTC. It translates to CASSDWGAAPNYGYTF.

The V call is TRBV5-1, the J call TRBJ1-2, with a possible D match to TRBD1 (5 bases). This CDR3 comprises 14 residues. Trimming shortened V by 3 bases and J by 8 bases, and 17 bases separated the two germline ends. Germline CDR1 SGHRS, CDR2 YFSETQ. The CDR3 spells CASSSEGRAKGYTF. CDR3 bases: TGCGCCAGCAGCTCCGAGGGGCGGGCTAAAGGCTACACCTTC.

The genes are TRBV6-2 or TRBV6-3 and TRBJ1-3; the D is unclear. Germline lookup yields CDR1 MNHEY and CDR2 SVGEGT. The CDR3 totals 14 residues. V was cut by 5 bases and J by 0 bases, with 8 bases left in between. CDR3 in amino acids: CASSPGLSGNTIYF. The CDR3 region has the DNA TGTGCCAGCAGTCCCGGCCTCTCTGGAAACACCATATATTTT.

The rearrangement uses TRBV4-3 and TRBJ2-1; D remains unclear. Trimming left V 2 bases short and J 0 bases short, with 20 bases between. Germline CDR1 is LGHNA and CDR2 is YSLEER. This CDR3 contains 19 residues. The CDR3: CASSQLPASLANSYNEQFF. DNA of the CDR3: TGCGCCAGCAGCCAACTTCCCGCCTCGCTGGCAAACTCCTACAATGAGCAGTTCTTC.

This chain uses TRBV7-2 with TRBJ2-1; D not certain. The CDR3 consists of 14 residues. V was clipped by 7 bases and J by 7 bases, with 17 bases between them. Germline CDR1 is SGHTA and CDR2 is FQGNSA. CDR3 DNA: TGTGCCAGCACCCGTCCCGGACCGCGGAATGAGCAGTTCTTC. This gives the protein CASTRPGPRNEQFF.

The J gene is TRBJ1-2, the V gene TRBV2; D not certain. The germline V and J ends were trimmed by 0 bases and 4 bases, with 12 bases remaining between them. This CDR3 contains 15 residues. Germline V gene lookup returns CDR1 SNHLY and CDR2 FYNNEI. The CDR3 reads CASSEAISGSYGYTF. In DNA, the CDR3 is TGTGCCAGCAGTGAAGCCATATCGGGGTCCTATGGCTACACCTTC.